These T cell receptor beta chains were read from a single sample in a study of cytomegalovirus exposure and HLA in healthy donors. Some clones are missing from TCRdb's copy, which holds only in-frame ones; the method was immunoSEQ multiplex PCR. The sample holds approximately 300,000 clones, 70% to 90% seen once. Sequenced sample: PBMCs. The source of these receptors is a woman under 30 in good health and CMV-seronegative. Both conserved end residues are part of each CDR3. The order of the fields is V gene, J gene, CDR3 protein.

TRBV14	TRBJ2-7	CASSRRAGDSYEQYF
TRBV11-2	TRBJ1-1	CASSLSWDRGHTEAFF
TRBV7-2	TRBJ2-7	CASSPTRVAAYYEQYF
TRBV4-1	TRBJ1-1	CASSHVYTVSTEAFF
TRBV5-1	TRBJ2-7	CASSLAFGLGFYEQYF
TRBV4-3	TRBJ2-1	CASSRGGSLAGRNEQFF
TRBV30	TRBJ1-1	CAWKDRVNTEAFF
TRBV27	TRBJ1-4	CASSTRTGNWNEKLFF
TRBV29-1	TRBJ2-7	CSVEWASDTYEQYF
TRBV9	TRBJ1-2	CASSVAAGEYGYTF
TRBV4-3	TRBJ1-2	CASSQDMGRADGYTF
TRBV1	TRBJ2-2	CTSSQRLAGCVTGELFF
TRBV6-4	TRBJ2-3	CASSDSRGDTQYF
TRBV28	TRBJ2-2	CASSKDRKIPANTGELFF
TRBV6-5	TRBJ2-2	CASTTTGHTGELFF
TRBV18	TRBJ1-4	CASSPRAENEKLFF
TRBV4-1	TRBJ1-5	CASSQVTYSNQPQHF
TRBV6-1	TRBJ1-2	CASSESTGEVGYGYTF
TRBV9	TRBJ2-1	CASSGSSGISYNEQFF
TRBV5-1	TRBJ2-7	CASSSASSYEQYF
TRBV4-3	TRBJ1-2	CASSQETGGPNYGYTF
TRBV19	TRBJ2-7	CASSAGTGVGEQYF
TRBV18	TRBJ2-3	CASSRSGLAGGHTDTQYF
TRBV7-2	TRBJ1-1	CASSLGTGRYRDTEAFF
TRBV29-1	TRBJ2-1	CSVEVVASGTNEQFF
TRBV18	TRBJ2-2	CASSPRTESNTGELFF
TRBV7-2	TRBJ2-1	CASSLRPPSSYNEQFF